The 30 T cell receptor beta chains presented below share a single source sample, sequenced in a study of blood T cell repertoires in COVID-19. Method: immunoSEQ multiplex PCR; TCRdb's copy keeps in-frame clones and lacks some. This table has 150,000 to 200,000 clones, roughly 80% appearing once. The sample taken for sequencing was PBMCs or T cells enriched from blood (not recorded which). The receptors come from a woman aged 55-69 years with acute COVID-19.

V gene TRBV24-1 combines with J gene TRBJ1-5; unclear D gene. Trimming stripped 2 bases from V and 0 bases from J, with 10 bases between. Germline CDR1 is KGHDR and CDR2 is SFDVKD. This CDR3 is built from 16 residues. The CDR3 region is CATSDSQAYSNQPQHF. CDR3 DNA sequence: TGTGCCACCAGTGATTCGCAGGCTTATAGCAATCAGCCCCAGCATTTT.

The chain employs TRBV6-2 or TRBV6-3 and TRBJ2-1, with 9 bases aligning to TRBD1. CDR1 and CDR2 (germline): MNHEY, SVGEGT. With V trimmed by 3 bases and J by 9 bases, 6 bases remained unmatched. The CDR3 extends over 14 amino acids. The CDR3 loop is CASSYGQGSTEQFF. CDR3 sequence (DNA): TGTGCCAGCAGTTATGGACAGGGGTCGACTGAGCAGTTCTTC.

The chain recombines TRBV10-3 with TRBJ2-7, with 10 bases identical to TRBD1. CDR3 length equals 16 residues. The V segment lost 3 bases and the J segment 6 bases; nucleotides outside the gene matches: 11. CDR1 ENHRY and CDR2 SYGVKD come from the germline V gene. CDR3 sequence (DNA): TGTGCCATCAGTGACGACTTACGGGACAGGGGATTCGAGCAGTACTTC. This sequence encodes CAISDDLRDRGFEQYF.

The rearrangement links TRBV5-5 to TRBJ1-3; 9 positions agree with TRBD1. Germline values: CDR1 SGHKS, CDR2 YYEKEE (reference sequence). This CDR3 spans 13 amino acids. The junction had 3 bases not matched to a gene; V was cut back by 4 bases and J by 7 bases. The CDR3 bases are TGTGCCAGCAGCCGGGACAGGGCCAACACCATATATTTT. It translates to CASSRDRANTIYF. Using reference TRBV5-5 and TRBJ1-3 for the parts outside the CDR3, the full variable domain is DAGVTQSPTHLIKTRGQQVTLRCSPISGHKSVSWYQQVLGQGPQFIFQYYEKEERGRGNFPDRFSARQFPNYSSELNVNALLLGDSALYLCASSRDRANTIYFGEGSWLTVV.

The J gene is TRBJ2-5, the V gene TRBV10-3; no clear D. This CDR3 spans 13 amino acids. The V end lost 4 bases, the J end lost 2 bases, and 8 bases lay between the germline ends. Per the germline V gene, CDR1 is ENHRY and CDR2 is SYGVKD. The CDR3 DNA sequence: TGTGCCATCAGTGGGGCAGAGCAAGAGACCCAGTACTTC. It yields the protein CAISGAEQETQYF.

V and J are TRBV7-8 and TRBJ2-5; TRBD2 agrees at 7 bases. J was trimmed by 7 bases and V by 2 bases; bases with no gene match: 7. Germline CDR1 reads SGHVS; CDR2 reads FQNEAQ. This CDR3 has 14 amino acids. CDR3 in DNA: TGTGCCAGCAGCTTACGTCTAGGGAGGGGGACCCAGTACTTC. Translating it yields CASSLRLGRGTQYF.

The chain combines TRBV5-1 with TRBJ1-4; 7 bases map to TRBD1. The CDR3 contains 15 residues. With V trimmed by 4 bases and J by 2 bases, 5 bases remained unmatched. Germline V gene data show CDR1 as SGHRS and CDR2 as YFSETQ. The CDR3 sequence is CASSPLQGTNEKLFF. CDR3 coding DNA: TGCGCCAGCAGCCCCTTACAGGGGACTAATGAAAAACTGTTTTTT. Supplemented by reference TRBV5-1 and TRBJ1-4, the full variable domain reads KAGVTQTPRYLIKTRGQQVTLSCSPISGHRSVSWYQQTPGQGLQFLFEYFSETQRNKGNFPGRFSGRQFSNSRSEMNVSTLELGDSALYLCASSPLQGTNEKLFFGSGTQLSVL.

The rearrangement uses TRBV6-2 or TRBV6-3 and TRBJ1-5, with TRBD1 as a possible D gene (5 bases). This CDR3 has 20 amino acids. V dropped 5 bases and J dropped 7 bases, with 33 bases sitting between them. Looked up from germline, CDR1 is MNHEY and CDR2 is SVGEGT. The CDR3: CASSTEPGPILTGGRQPQHF. The CDR3 nucleotides read TGTGCCAGCAGTACCGAACCGGGACCGATCCTTACCGGGGGGAGGCAGCCCCAGCATTTT.

The chain has TRBV21-1 and TRBJ2-7; TRBD2, as called in the table, went unchecked against the DNA. TRBV21-1 is deemed a pseudogene. The CDR3 has 12 residues. DNA for the CDR3: TGTGCCAGCAGCCTGGACTATAAGGGGCGGTACGTC. Protein sequence: CASSLDYKGRYV.

This clone has only a few counts. The chain is built from TRBV28 and TRBJ2-5; no definite D call. Between the trimmed V and J ends, which lost 5 bases and 4 bases, there was a span of 11 bases. This CDR3 comprises 13 residues. The germline V gene encodes CDR1 MDHEN and CDR2 SYDVKM. DNA of the CDR3: TGTGCCAGCAGTCCCATCAGTGGAGAGACCCAGTACTTC. This gives the protein CASSPISGETQYF. Full variable domain (outside the CDR3, taken from reference TRBV28 and TRBJ2-5): DVKVTQSSRYLVKRTGEKVFLECVQDMDHENMFWYRQDPGLGLRLIYFSYDVKMKEKGDIPEGYSVSREKKERFSLILESASTNQTSMYLCASSPISGETQYFGPGTRLLVL.

This chain joins TRBV3-1 (or the pseudogene TRBV3-2) and TRBJ1-5; the D gene is possibly TRBD1 (5 bases). There are 12 residues in the CDR3. V was trimmed by 6 bases and J by 4 bases, leaving 7 bases between them. The germline V gene encodes CDR1 LGHDT and CDR2 YNNKEL (reference sequence). CDR3 in amino acids: CASSQGNQPQHF. CDR3 nucleotide sequence: TGTGCCAGCAGTCAGGGTAATCAGCCCCAGCATTTT.

The chain has TRBV19 and TRBJ2-1; 10 nucleotides agree with TRBD2. V was clipped by 0 bases and J by 7 bases; unmatched bases: 6. CDR3 size: 16 residues. CDR1 is LNHDA and CDR2 is SQIVND in the germline V gene (reference sequence). This CDR3 reads CASSIDSSGRANEQFF. The CDR3 nucleotides are TGTGCCAGTAGTATAGATTCAAGCGGGAGGGCGAATGAGCAGTTCTTC.

The V gene is TRBV7-9, the J gene TRBJ1-2; 7 bases line up with TRBD1. The CDR3 contains 13 residues. Per germline, CDR1 SEHNR and CDR2 FQNEAQ (reference sequence). V shed 5 bases, J shed 8 bases, and the junction held 8 bases outside the gene matches. The CDR3 nucleotides are TGTGCCAGCAGCCGACAGGGCAATATGGGCTACACCTTC. Translation gives CASSRQGNMGYTF.

The rearrangement uses TRBV20-1 and TRBJ1-1; possible D gene TRBD1, 6 bases. CDR1 is DFQATT and CDR2 is SNEGSKA in the germline V gene (reference sequence). The V gene lost 4 bases and the J gene lost 5 bases, with 8 bases spanning the gap. This CDR3 has 11 residues. CDR3 coding DNA: TGCAGTGCTACACAGGGTACTGAAGCTTTCTTT. Amino acid sequence: CSATQGTEAFF.

The rearrangement links TRBV5-4 to TRBJ2-3; D is possibly TRBD2 (5 bases). Germline lookup yields CDR1 SGHNT and CDR2 YYREEE (reference sequence). The V end was cut by 2 bases, the J end by 2 bases, with 9 bases between. CDR3 length equals 14 residues. The CDR3 coding sequence is TGTGCCAGCAGCTTAGGACTGATCACAGATACGCAGTATTTT. Amino acids: CASSLGLITDTQYF.

This clone was seen a few times. V and J are TRBV7-6 and TRBJ2-3; maybe TRBD2 (5 bases). Trimming cost V 4 bases and J 6 bases, with 11 bases left between them. This CDR3 region has 13 residues. Germline CDR1 SGHVS, CDR2 FNYEAQ. The CDR3 DNA reads as TGTGCCAGCAGCTACTCGACGGGGGATACGCAGTATTTT. Its protein is CASSYSTGDTQYF. Full variable domain (outside the CDR3, taken from reference TRBV7-6 and TRBJ2-3): GAGVSQSPRYKVTKRGQDVALRCDPISGHVSLYWYRQALGQGPEFLTYFNYEAQQDKSGLPNDRFSAERPEGSISTLTIQRTEQRDSAMYRCASSYSTGDTQYFGPGTRLTVL.

V and J are TRBV9 and TRBJ1-3; no clear D gene. V gave up 4 bases and J gave up 1 base, with 15 bases separating them. Germline assignment: CDR1 SGDLS and CDR2 YYNGEE. This CDR3 comprises 16 residues. The CDR3 spells CASSPSRDWSGNTIYF. The CDR3 nucleotides are TGTGCCAGCAGCCCCTCTCGAGACTGGTCTGGAAACACCATATATTTT. The full variable domain, rest sourced from reference TRBV9 and TRBJ1-3, is DSGVTQTPKHLITATGQRVTLRCSPRSGDLSVYWYQQSLDQGLQFLIQYYNGEERAKGNILERFSAQQFPDLHSELNLSSLELGDSALYFCASSPSRDWSGNTIYFGEGSWLTVV.

The chain recombines TRBV13 with TRBJ2-7; TRBD2 matches at 8 bases. Germline V lookup: CDR1 PRHDT, CDR2 FYEKMQ (reference sequence). CDR3 size: 13 residues. The trim removed 7 bases at V and 3 bases at J, leaving 5 bases unmatched. CDR3 DNA: TGTGCCAGCACCCGTCGGGGGGGCTACGAGCAGTACGTC. This gives the protein CASTRRGGYEQYV.

The V and J genes are TRBV7-9 and TRBJ2-7; 8 bases align to TRBD2. The trim removed 1 base at V and 3 bases at J, leaving 2 bases unmatched. The CDR3 loop spans 14 amino acids. The V gene's germline CDR1 is SEHNR and CDR2 FQNEAQ (reference sequence). CDR3 bases: TGTGCCAGCAGCTTAGGGGGACTAGGCTACGAGCAGTACTTC. Translated, it gives CASSLGGLGYEQYF. Based on the CDR3 plus reference TRBV7-9 and TRBJ2-7, the full variable domain is DTGVSQNPRHKITKRGQNVTFRCDPISEHNRLYWYRQTLGQGPEFLTYFQNEAQLEKSRLLSDRFSAERPKGSFSTLEIQRTEQGDSAMYLCASSLGGLGYEQYFGPGTRLTVT.

This clone showed up just a few times. The CDR3 nucleotides read TGTGCCAGCTCGCCTCAGGGGGGAGTGGCAGATACGCAGTATTTT. The encoded protein is CASSPQGGVADTQYF. The rearrangement uses TRBV18 and TRBJ2-3; D is perhaps TRBD1 (7 bases). The V gene lost 6 bases and the J gene lost 4 bases, with 17 bases spanning the gap. CDR3 size: 15 residues. CDR1 is KGHSH, CDR2 LQKENI, per germline.

The chain uses TRBV7-2 and TRBJ2-7; D perhaps matches TRBD2 (5 bases). Between the trimmed V and J ends, which lost 4 bases and 3 bases, there was a span of 16 bases. Germline values: CDR1 SGHTA, CDR2 FQGNSA. The CDR3 has 15 residues. CDR3 in amino acids: CASSSSRGRSYEQYF. CDR3 nucleotide sequence: TGTGCCAGCAGCTCCTCGAGAGGGCGAAGCTACGAGCAGTACTTC.

The chain recombines TRBV4-1 with TRBJ1-1, with TRBD1 matching 7 bases. There are 15 residues in the CDR3. V gave up 4 bases and J gave up 6 bases; unmatched junction bases: 11. The germline gives CDR1 MGHRA, CDR2 YSYEKL. CDR3 DNA sequence: TGCGCCAGCAGCCGACGGGCCACAGGGGACCCTGAAGCTTTCTTT. Translated, it gives CASSRRATGDPEAFF.

This clone appeared once. This chain links TRBV19 with TRBJ1-2; D is unresolved. The CDR3 has 13 amino acids. CDR1 and CDR2 from the germline V gene are LNHDA and SQIVND (reference sequence). The V end lost 1 base, the J end lost 6 bases, and 9 bases lay between the germline ends. The chain's CDR3 is CASSIVRLDGYTF. CDR3 in DNA: TGTGCCAGTAGTATAGTGCGCTTGGATGGCTACACCTTC. The full variable domain, completed using reference TRBV19 and TRBJ1-2, is DGGITQSPKYLFRKEGQNVTLSCEQNLNHDAMYWYRQDPGQGLRLIYYSQIVNDFQKGDIAEGYSVSREKKESFPLTVTSAQKNPTAFYLCASSIVRLDGYTFGSGTRLTVV.

The chain couples TRBV11-3 to TRBJ1-3; D call uncertain. The CDR3 runs 15 residues. Germline values: CDR1 SGHNT, CDR2 YENEEA. The germline V and J ends were trimmed by 5 bases and 2 bases, with 13 bases remaining between them. The CDR3 DNA reads as TGTGCCAGCAGCCTAGGAGGGAACCCTGGAAACACCATATATTTT. Protein product: CASSLGGNPGNTIYF.

As for this clone: Sequence at one end of the junction differs from germline and may be a read error. This chain uses TRBV19 with TRBJ1-6, with no clear D. The germline gives CDR1 LNHDA, CDR2 SQIVND (reference sequence). The CDR3 extends over 15 amino acids. The CDR3 DNA follows: TGTGCCAGTAGCGAAGCAAGCTCCTATAATTCATCCCTCCACTTT. Protein: CASSEASSYNSSLHF. Full variable domain (outside the CDR3, taken from reference TRBV19 and TRBJ1-6): DGGITQSPKYLFRKEGQNVTLSCEQNLNHDAMYWYRQDPGQGLRLIYYSQIVNDFQKGDIAEGYSVSREKKESFPLTVTSAQKNPTAFYLCASSEASSYNSSLHFGNGTRLTVT.

This chain uses TRBV5-4 with TRBJ2-5; a weak D match, TRBD2 (6 bases). Germline-derived CDR1 and CDR2 are SGHNT and YYREEE (reference sequence). V lost 2 bases and J lost 1, with 9 bases in between. This CDR3 is built from 14 residues. The CDR3 coding sequence is TGTGCCAGCAGCTTTTCGACTAGCCAAGAGACCCAGTACTTC. Amino acids: CASSFSTSQETQYF. Combining the CDR3 with reference TRBV5-4 and TRBJ2-5 gives the whole variable domain ETGVTQSPTHLIKTRGQQVTLRCSSQSGHNTVSWYQQALGQGPQFIFQYYREEENGRGNFPPRFSGLQFPNYSSELNVNALELDDSALYLCASSFSTSQETQYFGPGTRLLVL.

The chain carries TRBV30 and TRBJ1-6, with a possible D match to TRBD1 (5 bases). V was cut by 3 bases and J by 11 bases, with 14 bases left in between. The germline V gene encodes CDR1 GTSNPN and CDR2 SVGIG (reference sequence). This CDR3 region has 13 residues. CDR3: CAWRGLEGTPLHF. The CDR3 DNA reads as TGTGCCTGGAGGGGACTGGAGGGAACACCCCTCCACTTT.

The chain carries TRBV10-3 and TRBJ1-1; no reliable D call. The CDR3 extends over 14 amino acids. Germline CDR1 and CDR2: ENHRY and SYGVKD. V lost 7 bases and J 1 base, leaving 13 bases between the germline ends. The CDR3 bases are TGTGCCATCACCACACTCGGAGGGAACACTGAAGCTTTCTTT. Residues: CAITTLGGNTEAFF.

This clone was seen once. CDR3 protein: CSASLQGGEKLFF. CDR3 nucleotides: TGCAGTGCTAGTTTGCAGGGGGGCGAAAAACTGTTTTTT. The chain recombines TRBV20-1 with TRBJ1-4; 7 nucleotides line up with TRBD1. Germline CDR1 reads DFQATT; CDR2 reads SNEGSKA (reference sequence). The CDR3 has 13 residues. V shed 3 bases and J 8 bases; nucleotides not matched to a gene: 6.

This chain connects TRBV10-2 to TRBJ2-1, with 7 bases aligning to TRBD2. V lost 8 bases to trimming and J lost 9 bases; unmatched junction nucleotides: 16. There are 15 residues in the CDR3. Germline V gene sequence: CDR1 WSHSY, CDR2 SAAADI. The CDR3, as DNA: TGCGCCAGCCTACCGCCCGGGGGGAATAGCGGTGAGCAGTTCTTC. Its translation is CASLPPGGNSGEQFF.